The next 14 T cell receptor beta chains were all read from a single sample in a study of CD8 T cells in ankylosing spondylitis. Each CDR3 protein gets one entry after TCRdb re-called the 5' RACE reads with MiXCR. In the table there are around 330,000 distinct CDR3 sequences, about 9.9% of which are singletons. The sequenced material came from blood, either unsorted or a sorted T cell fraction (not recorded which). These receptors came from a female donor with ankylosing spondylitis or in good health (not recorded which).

The DNA of the CDR3 is TGCAGTGCTAGAGATAGATCAACGCTCACTGAAGCTTTCTTT. It specifies CSARDRSTLTEAFF. The rearrangement links TRBV20-1 to TRBJ1-1; D ambiguous. The germline CDR1 and CDR2 sequences are DFQATT and SNEGSKA (reference sequence). V lost 0 bases, J lost 4 bases, and 12 bases lay in between. This CDR3 is 14 amino acids long.

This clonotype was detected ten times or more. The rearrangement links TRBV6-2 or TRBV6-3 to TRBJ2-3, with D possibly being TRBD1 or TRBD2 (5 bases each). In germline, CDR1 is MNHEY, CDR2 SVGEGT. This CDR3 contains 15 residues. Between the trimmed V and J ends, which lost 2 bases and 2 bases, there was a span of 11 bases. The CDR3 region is CASSYEGPPTDTQYF. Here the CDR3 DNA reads TGTGCCAGCAGTTACGAGGGGCCGCCCACAGATACGCAGTATTTT.

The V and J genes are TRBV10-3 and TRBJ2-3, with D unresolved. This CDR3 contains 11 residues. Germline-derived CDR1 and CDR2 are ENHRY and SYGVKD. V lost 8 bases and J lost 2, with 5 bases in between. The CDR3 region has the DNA TGTGCCATCGGCTCCACAGATACGCAGTATTTT. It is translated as CAIGSTDTQYF.

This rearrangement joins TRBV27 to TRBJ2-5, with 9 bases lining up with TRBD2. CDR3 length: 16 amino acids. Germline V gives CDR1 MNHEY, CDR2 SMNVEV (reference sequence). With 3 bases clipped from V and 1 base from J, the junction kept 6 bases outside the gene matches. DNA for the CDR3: TGTGCCAGCAGTTTGGTAGCGGGAGCCATCCAAGAGACCCAGTACTTC. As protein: CASSLVAGAIQETQYF.

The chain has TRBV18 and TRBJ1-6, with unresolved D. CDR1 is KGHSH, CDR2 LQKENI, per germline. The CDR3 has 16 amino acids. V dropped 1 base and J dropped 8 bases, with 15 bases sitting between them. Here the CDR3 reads CASSPRSGRRDSPLHF. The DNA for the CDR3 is TGTGCCAGCTCACCACGGTCGGGGAGGCGAGATTCACCCCTCCACTTT. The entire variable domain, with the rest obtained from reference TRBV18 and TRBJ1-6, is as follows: NAGVMQNPRHLVRRRGQEARLRCSPMKGHSHVYWYRQLPEEGLKFMVYLQKENIIDESGMPKERFSAEFPKEGPSILRIQQVVRGDSAAYFCASSPRSGRRDSPLHFGNGTRLTVT.

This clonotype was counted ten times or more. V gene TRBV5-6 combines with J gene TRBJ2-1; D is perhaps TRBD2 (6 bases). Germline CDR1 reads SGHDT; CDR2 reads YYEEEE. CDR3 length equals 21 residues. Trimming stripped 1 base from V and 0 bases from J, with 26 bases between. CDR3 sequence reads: CASSLWKGSVAERGSYNEQFF. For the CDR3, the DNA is TGTGCCAGCAGCTTGTGGAAAGGTTCGGTAGCGGAGAGGGGCTCCTACAATGAGCAGTTCTTC. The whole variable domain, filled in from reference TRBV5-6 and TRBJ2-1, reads DAGVTQSPTHLIKTRGQQVTLRCSPKSGHDTVSWYQQALGQGPQFIFQYYEEEERQRGNFPDRFSGHQFPNYSSELNVNALLLGDSALYLCASSLWKGSVAERGSYNEQFFGPGTRLTVL.

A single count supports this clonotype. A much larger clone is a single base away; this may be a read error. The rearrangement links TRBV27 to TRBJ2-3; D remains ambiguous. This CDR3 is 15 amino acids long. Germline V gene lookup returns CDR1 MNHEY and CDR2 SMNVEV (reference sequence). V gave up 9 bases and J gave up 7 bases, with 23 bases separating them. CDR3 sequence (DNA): TGTGCCAGTCCGTCCATCACAGCGCCACCTAATACGCAGTATTTT. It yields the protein CASPSITAPPNTQYF.

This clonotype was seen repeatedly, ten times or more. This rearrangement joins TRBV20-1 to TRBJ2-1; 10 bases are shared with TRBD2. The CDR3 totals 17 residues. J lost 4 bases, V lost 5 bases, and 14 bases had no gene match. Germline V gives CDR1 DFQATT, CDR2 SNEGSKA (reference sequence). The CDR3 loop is CSARGAISGREYNEQFF. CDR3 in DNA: TGCAGTGCTCGAGGGGCTATAAGCGGGAGGGAATACAATGAGCAGTTCTTC.

The CDR3 here is CATLSGPYGYTF. As DNA, the CDR3 is TGTGCCACCCTCTCAGGTCCCTATGGCTACACCTTC. This chain uses TRBV27 with TRBJ1-2; no clear D gene. The V end lost 10 bases, the J end lost 4 bases, and 13 bases lay between the germline ends. CDR1 and CDR2 (germline): MNHEY, SMNVEV (reference sequence). The CDR3 consists of 12 residues.

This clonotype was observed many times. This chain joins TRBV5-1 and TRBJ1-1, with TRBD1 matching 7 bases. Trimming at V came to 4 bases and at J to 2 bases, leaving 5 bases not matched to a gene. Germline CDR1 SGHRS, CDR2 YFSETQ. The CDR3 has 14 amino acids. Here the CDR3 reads CASSNDRDNTEAFF. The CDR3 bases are TGCGCCAGCAGCAACGACAGGGACAACACTGAAGCTTTCTTT.

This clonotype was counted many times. CDR3 sequence (DNA): TGCAGTGCTAAGCGGGGGCCTACGGGTACGCAGTATTTT. Its protein is CSAKRGPTGTQYF. The V gene is TRBV20-1, the J gene TRBJ2-3; 8 bases fit TRBD2. Germline loops: CDR1 DFQATT, CDR2 SNEGSKA (reference sequence). With 4 bases clipped from V and 8 bases from J, the junction kept 8 bases outside the gene matches. There are 13 residues in the CDR3.

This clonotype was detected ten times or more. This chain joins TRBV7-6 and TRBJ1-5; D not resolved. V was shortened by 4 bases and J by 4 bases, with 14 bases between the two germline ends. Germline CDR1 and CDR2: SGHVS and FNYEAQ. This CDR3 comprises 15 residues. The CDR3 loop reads CASSSRPGPNQPQHF. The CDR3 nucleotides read TGTGCCAGCAGCTCCCGGCCAGGCCCAAATCAGCCCCAGCATTTT.

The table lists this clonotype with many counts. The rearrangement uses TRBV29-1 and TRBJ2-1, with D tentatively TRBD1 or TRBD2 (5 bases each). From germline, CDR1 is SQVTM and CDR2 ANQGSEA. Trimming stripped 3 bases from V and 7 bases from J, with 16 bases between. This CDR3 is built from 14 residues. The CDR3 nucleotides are TGCAGCGTTGAGCCCGGGGCAGGATGGAATGAGCAGTTCTTC. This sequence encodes CSVEPGAGWNEQFF.

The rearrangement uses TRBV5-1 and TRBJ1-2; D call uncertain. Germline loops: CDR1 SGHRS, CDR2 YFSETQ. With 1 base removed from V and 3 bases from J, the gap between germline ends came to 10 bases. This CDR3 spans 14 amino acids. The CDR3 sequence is CASSLLGMDYGYTF. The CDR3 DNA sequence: TGCGCCAGCAGCTTGTTGGGAATGGACTATGGCTACACCTTC. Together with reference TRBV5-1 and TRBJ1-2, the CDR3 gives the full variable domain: KAGVTQTPRYLIKTRGQQVTLSCSPISGHRSVSWYQQTPGQGLQFLFEYFSETQRNKGNFPGRFSGRQFSNSRSEMNVSTLELGDSALYLCASSLLGMDYGYTFGSGTRLTVV.